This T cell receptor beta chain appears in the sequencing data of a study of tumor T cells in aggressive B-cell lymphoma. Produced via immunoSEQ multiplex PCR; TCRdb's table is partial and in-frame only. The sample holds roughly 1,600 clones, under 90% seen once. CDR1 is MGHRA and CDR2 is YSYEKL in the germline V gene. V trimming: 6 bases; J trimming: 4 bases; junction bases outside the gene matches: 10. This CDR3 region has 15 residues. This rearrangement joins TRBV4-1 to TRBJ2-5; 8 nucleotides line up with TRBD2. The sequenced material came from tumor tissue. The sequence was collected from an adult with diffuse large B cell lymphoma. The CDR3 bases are TGCGCCAGCAGAGAAGAGCTTGCGGGGGGAGAGACCCAGTACTTC. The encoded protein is CASREELAGGETQYF.